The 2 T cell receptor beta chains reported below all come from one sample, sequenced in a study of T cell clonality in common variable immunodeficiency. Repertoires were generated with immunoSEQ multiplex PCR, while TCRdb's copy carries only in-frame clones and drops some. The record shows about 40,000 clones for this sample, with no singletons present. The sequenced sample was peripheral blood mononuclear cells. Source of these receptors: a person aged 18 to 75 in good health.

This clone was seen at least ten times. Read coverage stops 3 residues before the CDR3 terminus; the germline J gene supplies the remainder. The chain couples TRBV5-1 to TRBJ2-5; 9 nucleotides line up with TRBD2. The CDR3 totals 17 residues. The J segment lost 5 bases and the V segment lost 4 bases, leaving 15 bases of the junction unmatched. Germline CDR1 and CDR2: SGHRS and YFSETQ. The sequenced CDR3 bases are TGCGCCAGCAGCCCCGGACTAGCGCGGACCCCAGGGGAGACC. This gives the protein CASSPGLARTPGET. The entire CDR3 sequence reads CASSPGLARTPGETQYF.

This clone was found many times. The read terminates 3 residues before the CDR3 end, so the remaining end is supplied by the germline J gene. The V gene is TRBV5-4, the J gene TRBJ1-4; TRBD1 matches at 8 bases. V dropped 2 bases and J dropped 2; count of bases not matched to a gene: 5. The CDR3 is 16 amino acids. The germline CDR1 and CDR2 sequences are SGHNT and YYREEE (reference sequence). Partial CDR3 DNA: TGTGCCAGCAGCTTCGCACCAGGGGGCACTAATGAAAAA. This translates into CASSFAPGGTNEK. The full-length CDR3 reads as CASSFAPGGTNEKLFF.